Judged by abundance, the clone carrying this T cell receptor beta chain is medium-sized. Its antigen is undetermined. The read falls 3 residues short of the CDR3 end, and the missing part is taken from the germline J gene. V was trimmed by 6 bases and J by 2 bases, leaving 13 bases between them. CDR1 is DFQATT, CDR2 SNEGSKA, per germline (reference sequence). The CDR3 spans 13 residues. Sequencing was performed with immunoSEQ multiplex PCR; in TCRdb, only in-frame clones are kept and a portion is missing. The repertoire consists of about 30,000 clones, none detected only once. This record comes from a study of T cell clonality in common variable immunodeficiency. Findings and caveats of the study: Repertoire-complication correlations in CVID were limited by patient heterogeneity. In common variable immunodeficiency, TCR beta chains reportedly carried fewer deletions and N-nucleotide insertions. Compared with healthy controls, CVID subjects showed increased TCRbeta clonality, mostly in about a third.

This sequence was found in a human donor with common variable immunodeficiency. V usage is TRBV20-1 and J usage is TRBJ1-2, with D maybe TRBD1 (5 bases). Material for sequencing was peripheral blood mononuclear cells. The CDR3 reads CSAPGGRNYGYTF. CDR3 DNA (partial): TGCAGTGCCCCGGGGGGGAGAAACTATGGC.